This passage covers 20 T cell receptor beta chains from one sample sequenced in a study of blood T cell repertoires in COVID-19. Method: immunoSEQ multiplex PCR; TCRdb's copy keeps in-frame clones and lacks some. Of about 150,000 clones listed, approximately 83% are singletons. The source material was peripheral blood. These TCRs come from a woman aged 55-70 years with COVID-19, enrolled during active disease.

The chain joins TRBV3-1 (or the pseudogene TRBV3-2) to TRBJ1-3; D perhaps matches TRBD1 (5 bases). The CDR3 runs to 16 residues. Trimming shortened V by 0 bases and J by 0 bases, and 9 bases separated the two germline ends. Germline-derived CDR1 and CDR2 are LGHDT and YNNKEL (reference sequence). The CDR3 DNA is TGTGCCAGCAGCCAAGACAGGGAGGACTCTGGAAACACCATATATTTT. It translates to CASSQDREDSGNTIYF.

The CDR3 is CASSSRTGGFYGYTF. CDR3 DNA sequence: TGTGCCAGCAGCTCACGGACAGGGGGGTTCTATGGCTACACCTTC. V is TRBV9 and J is TRBJ1-2; 10 bases map to TRBD1. The CDR3 is made up of 15 amino acids. The V gene's germline CDR1 is SGDLS and CDR2 YYNGEE. Trimming cost V 4 bases and J 4 bases; bases outside gene matches: 7. The variable domain in full, with the rest retrieved from reference TRBV9 and TRBJ1-2, is DSGVTQTPKHLITATGQRVTLRCSPRSGDLSVYWYQQSLDQGLQFLIQYYNGEERAKGNILERFSAQQFPDLHSELNLSSLELGDSALYFCASSSRTGGFYGYTFGSGTRLTVV.

CDR3 coding DNA: TGTGCCAGCAGCCGACAGGGGGCAAATGGCTACACCTTC. It encodes CASSRQGANGYTF. This rearrangement joins TRBV7-3 to TRBJ1-2; 10 bases agree with TRBD1. J was trimmed by 6 bases and V by 5 bases; bases with no gene match: 3. The CDR3 has 13 residues. The germline V gene has CDR1 SGHTA and CDR2 FQGTGA.

This sequence joins TRBV6-5 and TRBJ2-1, with 11 bases that match TRBD1. CDR3 length: 15 residues. Per germline, CDR1 MNHEY and CDR2 SVGAGI. Trimming removed 1 base from V and 7 bases from J; junction bases left unmatched: 3. CDR3 DNA: TGTGCCAGCAGTTACTGGACAGGGGGCTTAAATGAGCAGTTCTTC. The encoded protein is CASSYWTGGLNEQFF.

This chain uses TRBV5-1 with TRBJ2-5, with 11 nucleotides matching TRBD1. The CDR3 is 16 residues long. Germline V gene data show CDR1 as SGHRS and CDR2 as YFSETQ. V was clipped by 1 base and J by 4 bases; unmatched bases: 6. The CDR3 is CASSLLDRGQGETQYF. The CDR3 region has the DNA TGCGCCAGCAGCTTGCTGGACAGGGGGCAGGGAGAGACCCAGTACTTC.

The rearrangement links TRBV7-2 to TRBJ2-3, with TRBD2 matching over 8 bases. Germline V gene data show CDR1 as SGHTA and CDR2 as FQGNSA. There are 17 residues in the CDR3. The V and J ends lost 0 bases and 2 bases, in that order; junction bases with no gene match: 7. CDR3 nucleotide sequence: TGTGCCAGCAGCTTAGCGGGAGCGGGGGAGTTCACAGATACGCAGTATTTT. Protein sequence: CASSLAGAGEFTDTQYF. Supplemented by reference TRBV7-2 and TRBJ2-3, the full variable domain reads GAGVSQSPSNKVTEKGKDVELRCDPISGHTALYWYRQSLGQGLEFLIYFQGNSAPDKSGLPSDRFSAERTGGSVSTLTIQRTQQEDSAVYLCASSLAGAGEFTDTQYFGPGTRLTVL.

This chain joins TRBV6-5 and TRBJ1-5, with a weak D call TRBD1 (5 bases). The CDR3 runs to 15 residues. Germline V lookup: CDR1 MNHEY, CDR2 SVGAGI. The germline V and J ends were trimmed by 5 bases and 2 bases, with 13 bases remaining between them. The CDR3 region has the DNA TGTGCCAGCAGTACAACGGGGGTAGGCAATCAGCCCCAGCATTTT. This sequence encodes CASSTTGVGNQPQHF.

As to this clone: At one boundary the junction diverges from the germline segment, which might be a read error. V gene TRBV7-7 combines with J gene TRBJ2-3, with 13 nucleotides matching TRBD2. This CDR3 contains 15 residues. Germline CDR1 and CDR2: SSHAT and FNYEAQ (reference sequence). The CDR3 DNA follows: TGTGCTAGCAGCCGTACTAGCGGGGGGGCAGATACGCAGTATTTT. It codes for CASSRTSGGADTQYF.

This chain links TRBV3-1 (or the pseudogene TRBV3-2) with TRBJ2-7; possible D gene TRBD1, 7 bases. The CDR3 runs to 16 residues. V shed 11 bases and J shed 6 bases, with 29 bases lying between them. Per germline, CDR1 LGHDT and CDR2 YNNKEL (reference sequence). The CDR3 sequence: CAAPFSAGGQFLEQYF. The CDR3 DNA follows: TGTGCCGCGCCTTTTTCAGCAGGGGGGCAATTCCTCGAGCAGTACTTC.

The chain employs TRBV10-3 and TRBJ1-3, with 9 bases fitting TRBD1. Germline CDR1 is ENHRY and CDR2 is SYGVKD. The J segment lost 5 bases and the V segment lost 6 bases, leaving 8 bases of the junction unmatched. The CDR3 is made up of 15 amino acids. This CDR3 reads CAISAPGQGRNTIYF. CDR3 DNA: TGTGCCATCAGCGCCCCGGGACAGGGAAGAAACACCATATATTTT.

The rearrangement joins TRBV4-3 to TRBJ1-2; TRBD1 is a possible D gene (6 bases). This CDR3 has 19 amino acids. The V gene's germline CDR1 is LGHNA and CDR2 YSLEER. Deletions cut 2 bases from V and 1 base from J, with 23 bases between. CDR3 nucleotide sequence: TGCGCCAGCAGCCAAAGGCCTCCTCGGGACATTACTTTTAACTATGGCTACACCTTC. Its protein product is CASSQRPPRDITFNYGYTF.

The chain carries TRBV30 and TRBJ1-2, with a tentative D call TRBD1 (5 bases). With 0 bases removed from V and 2 bases from J, the gap between germline ends came to 7 bases. The germline CDR1 and CDR2 sequences are GTSNPN and SVGIG (reference sequence). The CDR3 runs to 13 residues. The CDR3 sequence: CAWSVSGNYGYTF. CDR3 nucleotide sequence: TGTGCCTGGAGTGTTTCAGGGAACTATGGCTACACCTTC.

V and J are TRBV15 and TRBJ2-5, with 11 bases lining up with TRBD2. This CDR3 has 17 amino acids. Germline V gives CDR1 LNHNV, CDR2 YYDKDF (reference sequence). Unmatched junction bases numbered 11, after V lost 3 bases and J lost 5 bases. DNA of the CDR3: TGTGCCACCAGCAGCCTTCTAGCGGGGGGCCTGGGCGAGACCCAGTACTTC. Protein sequence: CATSSLLAGGLGETQYF.

V gene TRBV10-3 combines with J gene TRBJ1-2, with 10 bases that match TRBD1. The trim removed 10 bases at V and 3 bases at J, leaving 5 bases unmatched. Germline CDR1 is ENHRY and CDR2 is SYGVKD. CDR3 length equals 13 residues. The CDR3 spells CATRQGADYGYTF. CDR3 DNA sequence: TGTGCCACAAGACAGGGGGCTGACTATGGCTACACCTTC.

The chain is built from TRBV23-1 and TRBJ1-2; a possible D gene is TRBD1 (5 bases). TRBV23-1 is treated as an ORF (open reading frame) with a function not yet certain. The V end lost 9 bases, the J end lost 0 bases, and 17 bases lay between the germline ends. The CDR3 runs 15 residues. CDR3 coding DNA: TGCGCCAGACTATACCGGGAGGGGACTAACTATGGCTACACCTTC. This gives the protein CARLYREGTNYGYTF.

The chain is built from TRBV12-5 and TRBJ2-2; 10 bases align to TRBD2. This CDR3 contains 17 residues. The ends lost 1 base at V and 3 bases at J; junction bases unmatched: 5. The germline CDR1 and CDR2 sequences are LGHNT and FRNRAP. The CDR3 spells CASGLDRTSGDTGELFF. CDR3 nucleotides: TGTGCTAGTGGTTTGGATCGGACTAGCGGAGACACCGGGGAGCTGTTTTTT. The variable domain in full, completed from reference TRBV12-5 and TRBJ2-2, reads DARVTQTPRHKVTEMGQEVTMRCQPILGHNTVFWYRQTMMQGLELLAYFRNRAPLDDSGMPKDRFSAEMPDATLATLKIQPSEPRDSAVYFCASGLDRTSGDTGELFFGEGSRLTVL.

The chain combines TRBV15 with TRBJ2-1; D is possibly TRBD1 (5 bases). Trimming took 0 bases from V and 6 from J, leaving 9 bases between them. CDR3 size: 14 residues. In germline, CDR1 is LNHNV, CDR2 YYDKDF (reference sequence). The CDR3 protein is CATSRDITGNEQFF. In DNA, the CDR3 is TGTGCCACCAGCAGAGATATAACAGGCAATGAGCAGTTCTTC.

In its sample, this clone was seen a few times. This chain connects TRBV5-1 to TRBJ2-5; 11 bases match TRBD1. CDR1 is SGHRS and CDR2 is YFSETQ in the germline V gene. V trimming: 4 bases; J trimming: 4 bases; junction bases outside the gene matches: 9. The length of the CDR3 is 16 residues. CDR3 region: CASSGAGQGAGETQYF. CDR3 nucleotide sequence: TGCGCCAGCAGCGGGGCCGGACAGGGGGCAGGAGAGACCCAGTACTTC. Combining the CDR3 with reference TRBV5-1 and TRBJ2-5 gives the whole variable domain KAGVTQTPRYLIKTRGQQVTLSCSPISGHRSVSWYQQTPGQGLQFLFEYFSETQRNKGNFPGRFSGRQFSNSRSEMNVSTLELGDSALYLCASSGAGQGAGETQYFGPGTRLLVL.

The chain employs TRBV28 and TRBJ1-1, with D possibly matching TRBD1 (6 bases). This CDR3 contains 15 residues. Germline CDR1 MDHEN, CDR2 SYDVKM. Between the trimmed V and J ends, which lost 5 bases and 4 bases, there was a span of 17 bases. The CDR3 coding sequence is TGTGCCAGCAGTCCACAGGGTAGGGTGCCCACTGAAGCTTTCTTT. This gives the protein CASSPQGRVPTEAFF.

The chain has TRBV9 and TRBJ2-5, with TRBD1 as a possible D gene (5 bases). There are 16 residues in the CDR3. Germline V CDR1 and CDR2: SGDLS, YYNGEE. Trimming removed 0 bases at V and 0 bases at J, with 12 bases between. CDR3 nucleotide sequence: TGTGCCAGCAGCGTAGGGGGCGGAAGGTACCAAGAGACCCAGTACTTC. This codes for CASSVGGGRYQETQYF.